The 30 T cell receptor beta chains given below trace back to one sample, sequenced in a study of cytomegalovirus exposure and HLA in healthy donors. Primers: 60 Vbeta forward and 13 Jbeta reverse. The data were produced by immunoSEQ multiplex PCR, yet TCRdb's version contains in-frame clones alone and is incomplete. This table holds around 95,000 clones, 78% found once. Sequenced material: PBMCs. These receptor sequences come from a woman aged 40 to 50 in good health and CMV-seropositive.

The chain carries TRBV27 and TRBJ2-1, with a possible D match to TRBD2 (6 bases). Germline V CDR1 and CDR2: MNHEY, SMNVEV (reference sequence). Trimming shortened V by 2 bases and J by 9 bases, and 14 bases separated the two germline ends. The CDR3 is 14 amino acids. The CDR3 DNA reads TGTGCCAGCAGTTTACGGCGGGAATGGGGTGAGCAGTTCTTC. This codes for CASSLRREWGEQFF.

This chain joins TRBV10-3 and TRBJ2-1; D may be TRBD1 (5 bases). The CDR3 has 16 amino acids. Germline V CDR1 and CDR2: ENHRY, SYGVKD. V lost 2 bases and J lost 3, with 14 bases in between. The CDR3 DNA sequence: TGTGCCATCAGTGAGCCGTACAGGCCCCACTACAATGAGCAGTTCTTC. Residues: CAISEPYRPHYNEQFF.

This chain uses TRBV5-1 with TRBJ2-6; TRBD1 matches 8 bases. The V gene end was trimmed by 3 bases and the J gene end by 0 bases; junction bases not matched to a gene: 5. This CDR3 region has 17 residues. Looked up from germline, CDR1 is SGHRS and CDR2 is YFSETQ. The CDR3 here is CASSSDRESSGANVLTF. As DNA, the CDR3 is TGCGCCAGCAGCTCGGACAGGGAGAGCTCTGGGGCCAACGTCCTGACTTTC.

V gene TRBV6-1 combines with J gene TRBJ1-5, with a possible D match to TRBD1 (5 bases). Germline-derived CDR1 and CDR2 are MNHNS and SASEGT. Trimming removed 3 bases from V and 7 bases from J, with 10 bases in between. This CDR3 has 13 residues. The CDR3 region has the DNA TGTGCCAGCAGTGATGAAGGGGCACAGCCCCAGCATTTT. It yields the protein CASSDEGAQPQHF.

The V gene is TRBV7-2, the J gene TRBJ2-2, with 9 bases aligning to TRBD1. V was pared by 6 bases and J by 3 bases, with 5 bases of the junction left unmatched. The CDR3 is 15 residues long. Germline V lookup: CDR1 SGHTA, CDR2 FQGNSA. The DNA of the CDR3 is TGTGCCAGCAGTCGACAGGGGGGTGACACCGGGGAGCTGTTTTTT. It specifies CASSRQGGDTGELFF.

The CDR3: CAWTEFPMSEAFF. DNA for the CDR3: TGTGCCTGGACCGAGTTTCCGATGTCTGAAGCTTTCTTT. The chain uses TRBV30 and TRBJ1-1; D is uncertain. The CDR3 runs 13 residues. Looked up from germline, CDR1 is GTSNPN and CDR2 is SVGIG (reference sequence). The ends were cut back, 4 bases at V and 6 bases at J, with 15 bases in the middle.

This clone was seen a single time. V and J are TRBV6-1 and TRBJ2-5; 8 bases are a match to TRBD1. The V gene's germline CDR1 is MNHNS and CDR2 SASEGT. J was trimmed by 5 bases and V by 5 bases; bases with no gene match: 4. The CDR3 has 13 residues. The CDR3 loop is CASSPRQGETQYF. CDR3 bases: TGTGCCAGCAGTCCCCGACAGGGGGAGACCCAGTACTTC.

The rearrangement uses TRBV5-1 and TRBJ2-5; 7 positions agree with TRBD2. Germline loops: CDR1 SGHRS, CDR2 YFSETQ. This CDR3 spans 14 amino acids. The V gene end was trimmed by 1 base and the J gene end by 1 base; junction bases not matched to a gene: 1. CDR3 DNA sequence: TGCGCCAGCAGCTTGCCTAGCGGCCAAGAGACCCAGTACTTC. Residues: CASSLPSGQETQYF.

Written as DNA, the CDR3 is TGCGCCAGCAGCCTGGCCGGGACTGAAGGGACCCAGTACTTC. It yields the protein CASSLAGTEGTQYF. V is TRBV5-1 and J is TRBJ2-5; D possibly corresponds to TRBD2 (6 bases). Germline CDR1 SGHRS, CDR2 YFSETQ. V was cut by 4 bases and J by 7 bases, with 17 bases left in between. CDR3 length equals 14 residues. The full variable domain, its missing parts supplied by reference TRBV5-1 and TRBJ2-5, is KAGVTQTPRYLIKTRGQQVTLSCSPISGHRSVSWYQQTPGQGLQFLFEYFSETQRNKGNFPGRFSGRQFSNSRSEMNVSTLELGDSALYLCASSLAGTEGTQYFGPGTRLLVL.

The chain recombines TRBV28 with TRBJ2-2; weak D call: TRBD2 (6 bases). The CDR3 contains 18 residues. Trimming took 5 bases from V and 3 from J, leaving 22 bases between them. The germline V gene encodes CDR1 MDHEN and CDR2 SYDVKM. The CDR3 spells CASSHSPGRGDDTGELFF. The CDR3 DNA reads as TGTGCCAGCAGTCACAGCCCTGGGCGCGGGGATGACACCGGGGAGCTGTTTTTT.

This chain links TRBV27 with TRBJ2-7, with TRBD1 matching over 7 bases. The length of the CDR3 is 20 residues. J was trimmed by 7 bases and V by 2 bases; bases with no gene match: 26. Germline assignment: CDR1 MNHEY and CDR2 SMNVEV (reference sequence). The chain's CDR3 is CASSLEGAHSFGPPVGEQYF. The CDR3 DNA sequence: TGTGCCAGCAGTTTAGAGGGGGCGCATTCTTTTGGCCCCCCTGTGGGGGAGCAGTACTTC.

The chain couples TRBV10-3 to TRBJ1-1; 7 positions agree with TRBD1. V shed 10 bases and J 1 base; nucleotides not matched to a gene: 12. The CDR3 extends over 15 amino acids. Per germline, CDR1 ENHRY and CDR2 SYGVKD. This CDR3 reads CARVAGGIKNTEAFF. The CDR3 region has the DNA TGTGCCAGGGTGGCAGGGGGGATTAAGAACACTGAAGCTTTCTTT.

This clone was seen a handful of times. This chain uses TRBV25-1 with TRBJ2-7; D perhaps matches TRBD2 (5 bases). Germline V lookup: CDR1 MGHDK, CDR2 SYGVNS. CDR3 length: 14 amino acids. V gave up 6 bases and J gave up 5 bases, with 17 bases separating them. CDR3 sequence (DNA): TGTGCCAGCAGCTGGGCGGGTATCGGGCACGAGCAGTACTTC. Its translation: CASSWAGIGHEQYF.

The gene calls are TRBV5-1 and TRBJ2-7, with 11 bases aligning to TRBD1. The CDR3 loop spans 15 amino acids. The V segment lost 4 bases and the J segment 2 bases; nucleotides outside the gene matches: 5. The germline V gene encodes CDR1 SGHRS and CDR2 YFSETQ. The CDR3 loop is CASSHQGQGAYEQYF. CDR3 coding DNA: TGCGCCAGCAGCCATCAGGGACAGGGGGCCTACGAGCAGTACTTC.

The chain recombines TRBV27 with TRBJ1-5, with 8 nucleotides matching TRBD1. The CDR3 is 16 amino acids. Germline CDR1 MNHEY, CDR2 SMNVEV (reference sequence). V gave up 0 bases and J gave up 3 bases; unmatched junction bases: 4. The CDR3 sequence is CASSLSGQGDNQPQHF. CDR3 sequence (DNA): TGTGCCAGCAGTTTATCAGGACAGGGCGACAATCAGCCCCAGCATTTT.

Here the CDR3 DNA reads TGTGCCAGCAGTGAAGAGGGAGGGTCCTACGAGCAGTACTTC. Amino acids: CASSEEGGSYEQYF. The gene calls are TRBV2 and TRBJ2-7; 7 bases match TRBD2. The CDR3 spans 14 residues. Germline V lookup: CDR1 SNHLY, CDR2 FYNNEI. V lost 1 base and J lost 1; bases outside the gene matches: 1.

This chain joins TRBV6-5 and TRBJ2-5; 11 nucleotides line up with TRBD2. Trimming removed 4 bases from V and 4 bases from J; junction bases left unmatched: 8. The germline V gene has CDR1 MNHEY and CDR2 SVGAGI. The CDR3 sequence is 16 residues long. CDR3 coding DNA: TGTGCCAGCAGTTCTAGACTAGCGGGGCGGGGAGAGACCCAGTACTTC. Amino acids: CASSSRLAGRGETQYF.

The V and J genes are TRBV13 and TRBJ1-1; perhaps TRBD1 as D (5 bases). Trimming left V 0 bases short and J 4 bases short, with 6 bases between. Germline loops: CDR1 PRHDT, CDR2 FYEKMQ (reference sequence). The CDR3 runs to 13 residues. The CDR3 region has the DNA TGTGCCAGCAGCTTAGGCGGGGGCACTGAAGCTTTCTTT. This sequence encodes CASSLGGGTEAFF.

The DNA of the CDR3 is TGTGCCAGCAGCGTAGATGGCGGGAGGGCCTGGAATGAGCAGTTCTTC. This encodes CASSVDGGRAWNEQFF. The chain has TRBV9 and TRBJ2-1; 9 positions agree with TRBD2. V lost 0 bases to trimming and J lost 7 bases; unmatched junction nucleotides: 8. This CDR3 is built from 16 residues. Germline V gene sequence: CDR1 SGDLS, CDR2 YYNGEE. The whole variable domain, filled in from reference TRBV9 and TRBJ2-1, reads DSGVTQTPKHLITATGQRVTLRCSPRSGDLSVYWYQQSLDQGLQFLIQYYNGEERAKGNILERFSAQQFPDLHSELNLSSLELGDSALYFCASSVDGGRAWNEQFFGPGTRLTVL.

The chain is built from TRBV5-8 and TRBJ1-5; D is possibly TRBD1 (5 bases). The CDR3 extends over 15 amino acids. In germline, CDR1 is SGHTS, CDR2 YDEGEE. The V end was cut by 0 bases, the J end by 3 bases, with 10 bases between. CDR3 DNA: TGTGCCAGCAGCTTGGCCGGGGGGGTCAATCAGCCCCAGCATTTT. As protein: CASSLAGGVNQPQHF.

This rearrangement joins TRBV7-9 to TRBJ2-1; maybe TRBD2 (6 bases). The length of the CDR3 is 13 residues. V shed 6 bases and J shed 8 bases, with 14 bases lying between them. Looked up from germline, CDR1 is SEHNR and CDR2 is FQNEAQ (reference sequence). Here the CDR3 reads CASSPSLAYEQFF. The CDR3, as DNA: TGTGCCAGCAGTCCCTCTCTAGCGTATGAGCAGTTCTTC.

The chain couples TRBV25-1 to TRBJ2-2, with D unclear. CDR1 and CDR2 (germline): MGHDK, SYGVNS. V gave up 3 bases and J gave up 6 bases, with 14 bases separating them. The CDR3 has 15 amino acids. CDR3 DNA sequence: TGTGCCAGCAGTGATATAAACCCAAGCGCCGGGGAGCTGTTTTTT. This translates into CASSDINPSAGELFF.

The chain links TRBV5-8 to TRBJ1-5; D is undetermined. The ends were cut back, 4 bases at V and 4 bases at J, with 9 bases in the middle. The CDR3 spans 13 residues. Germline V gene lookup returns CDR1 SGHTS and CDR2 YDEGEE. The CDR3 DNA is TGTGCCAGCAGCCTCGACACTAATCAGCCCCAGCATTTT. Its protein product is CASSLDTNQPQHF.

The CDR3 DNA reads as TGTGCCAGCAGCCAAGGGACTTTTAATGAAAAACTGTTTTTT. Its protein product is CASSQGTFNEKLFF. This rearrangement joins TRBV14 to TRBJ1-4; D is unresolved. The germline V gene has CDR1 SGHDN and CDR2 FVKESK. CDR3 length equals 14 residues. V was trimmed by 1 base and J by 4 bases, leaving 7 bases between them.

This clone was recorded once. The chain combines TRBV25-1 with TRBJ2-3; the D is unclear. CDR3 length: 15 residues. Germline V gene lookup returns CDR1 MGHDK and CDR2 SYGVNS. Trimming removed 1 base at V and 8 bases at J, with 16 bases between. The CDR3 DNA sequence: TGTGCCAGCAGTGAATCCGCTTATAGTAGTGGTACGCAGTATTTT. Translated, it gives CASSESAYSSGTQYF.

The chain is built from TRBV6-6 and TRBJ2-5; possible D gene TRBD2, 6 bases. From germline, CDR1 is MNHNY and CDR2 SVGAGI (reference sequence). This CDR3 is built from 16 residues. The V and J ends lost 6 bases and 5 bases respectively, with 22 bases between them. The CDR3 nucleotides read TGTGCCAGCAGGAAAATCAACCGGGACTCCCGGGAGACCCAGTACTTC. Translation gives CASRKINRDSRETQYF.

This chain joins TRBV15 and TRBJ2-2; tentative D call: TRBD2 (6 bases). The CDR3 is 16 amino acids. From germline, CDR1 is LNHNV and CDR2 YYDKDF (reference sequence). Between the trimmed V and J ends, which lost 3 bases and 7 bases, there was a span of 18 bases. CDR3 nucleotide sequence: TGTGCCACCAGCAGCCGGACGGGAGCTGGTGGCGGGGAGCTGTTTTTT. This gives the protein CATSSRTGAGGGELFF.

The genes are TRBV19 and TRBJ2-7, with TRBD2 matching 9 bases. The germline V gene has CDR1 LNHDA and CDR2 SQIVND (reference sequence). CDR3 size: 16 residues. V shed 5 bases, J shed 2 bases, and the junction held 10 bases outside the gene matches. The CDR3 nucleotides are TGTGCCAGTAGTCCACCTTCTAGCGGGACCCCCTACGAGCAGTACTTC. This codes for CASSPPSSGTPYEQYF.

This chain uses TRBV29-1 with TRBJ1-2; D is unclear. The germline CDR1 and CDR2 sequences are SQVTM and ANQGSEA. V was pared by 5 bases and J by 4 bases, with 11 bases between. This CDR3 has 12 amino acids. DNA for the CDR3: TGCAGCGTTACGCATTGGCCCTATGGCTACACCTTC. Translation gives CSVTHWPYGYTF.

The V call is TRBV7-6, the J call TRBJ2-2; D gene unclear. There are 15 residues in the CDR3. Germline V gene sequence: CDR1 SGHVS, CDR2 FNYEAQ. V gave up 1 base and J gave up 5 bases, with 11 bases separating them. The CDR3 here is CASSLGGFATGELFF. The CDR3 DNA is TGTGCCAGCAGCTTAGGTGGTTTTGCGACCGGGGAGCTGTTTTTT.